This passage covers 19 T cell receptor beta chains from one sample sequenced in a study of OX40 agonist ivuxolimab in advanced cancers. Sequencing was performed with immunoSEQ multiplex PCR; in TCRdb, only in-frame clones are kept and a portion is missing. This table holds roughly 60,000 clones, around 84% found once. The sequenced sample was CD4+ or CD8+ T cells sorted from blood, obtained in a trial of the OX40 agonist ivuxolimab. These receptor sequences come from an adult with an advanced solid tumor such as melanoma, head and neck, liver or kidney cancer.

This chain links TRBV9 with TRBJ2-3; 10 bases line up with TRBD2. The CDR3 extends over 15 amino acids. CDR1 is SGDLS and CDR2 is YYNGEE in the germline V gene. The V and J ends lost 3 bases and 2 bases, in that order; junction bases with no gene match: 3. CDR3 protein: CASSGGLAFTDTQYF. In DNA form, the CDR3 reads TGTGCCAGCAGCGGGGGACTAGCGTTCACAGATACGCAGTATTTT.

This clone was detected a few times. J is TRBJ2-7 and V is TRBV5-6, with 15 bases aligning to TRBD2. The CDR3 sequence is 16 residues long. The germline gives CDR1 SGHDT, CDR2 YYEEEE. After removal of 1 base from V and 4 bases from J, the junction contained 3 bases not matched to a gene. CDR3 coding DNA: TGTGCCAGCAGCTTGTACGGGACTAGCGGGAGGTACGAGCAGTACTTC. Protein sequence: CASSLYGTSGRYEQYF.

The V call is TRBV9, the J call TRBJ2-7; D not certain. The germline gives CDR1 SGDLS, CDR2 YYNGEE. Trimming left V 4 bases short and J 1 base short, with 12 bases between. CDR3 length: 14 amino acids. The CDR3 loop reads CASSPELYSYEQYF. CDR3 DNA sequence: TGTGCCAGCAGCCCGGAACTCTATTCCTACGAGCAGTACTTC.

The CDR3 region has the DNA TGTGCCAGCAGCTTAATGATAAGGGGGGATACGCAGTATTTT. It yields the protein CASSLMIRGDTQYF. J is TRBJ2-3 and V is TRBV7-2; D is possibly TRBD1 (6 bases). Between the trimmed V and J ends, which lost 2 bases and 6 bases, there was a span of 12 bases. The CDR3 sequence is 14 residues long. Looked up from germline, CDR1 is SGHTA and CDR2 is FQGNSA.

CDR3 sequence: CASSLGGGPYEQYF. The CDR3, as DNA: TGCGCCAGCAGCTTGGGAGGGGGCCCGTACGAGCAGTACTTC. The rearrangement links TRBV5-1 to TRBJ2-7, with TRBD1 identical over 7 bases. Germline-derived CDR1 and CDR2 are SGHRS and YFSETQ. The CDR3 consists of 14 residues. The trim removed 0 bases at V and 4 bases at J, leaving 4 bases unmatched.

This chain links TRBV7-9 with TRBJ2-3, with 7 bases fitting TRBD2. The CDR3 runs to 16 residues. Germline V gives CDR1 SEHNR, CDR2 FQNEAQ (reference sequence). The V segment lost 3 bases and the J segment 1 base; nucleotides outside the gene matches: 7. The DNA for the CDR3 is TGTGCCAGCAGCTTTAGTTTCGCGGGAGGCACAGATACGCAGTATTTT. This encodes CASSFSFAGGTDTQYF. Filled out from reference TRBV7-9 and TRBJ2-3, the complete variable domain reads DTGVSQNPRHKITKRGQNVTFRCDPISEHNRLYWYRQTLGQGPEFLTYFQNEAQLEKSRLLSDRFSAERPKGSFSTLEIQRTEQGDSAMYLCASSFSFAGGTDTQYFGPGTRLTVL.

The CDR3, as DNA: TGCGCCAGTACCGAGGCGGGGAACACCGGGGAGCTGTTTTTT. Translation gives CASTEAGNTGELFF. The V call is TRBV10-1, the J call TRBJ2-2, with D perhaps matching TRBD2 (5 bases). CDR1 is WNHNN, CDR2 SYGVQD, per germline (reference sequence). The CDR3 length is 14 residues. Trimming shortened V by 9 bases and J by 1 base, and 12 bases separated the two germline ends.

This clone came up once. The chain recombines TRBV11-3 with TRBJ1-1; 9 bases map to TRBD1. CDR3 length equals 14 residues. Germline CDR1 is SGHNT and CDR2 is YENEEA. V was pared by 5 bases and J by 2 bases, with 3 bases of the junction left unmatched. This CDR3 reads CASSQGQGNTEAFF. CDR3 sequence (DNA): TGTGCCAGCAGCCAGGGACAGGGTAACACTGAAGCTTTCTTT. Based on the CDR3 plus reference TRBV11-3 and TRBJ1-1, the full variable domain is EAGVVQSPRYKIIEKKQPVAFWCNPISGHNTLYWYLQNLGQGPELLIRYENEEAVDDSQLPKDRFSAERLKGVDSTLKIQPAELGDSAVYLCASSQGQGNTEAFFGQGTRLTVV.

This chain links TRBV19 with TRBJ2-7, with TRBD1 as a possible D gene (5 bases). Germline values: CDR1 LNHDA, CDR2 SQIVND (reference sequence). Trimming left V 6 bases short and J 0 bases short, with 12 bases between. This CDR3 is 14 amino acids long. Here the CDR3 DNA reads TGTGCCAGTAGCTTAGGACAAGCCTCCTACGAGCAGTACTTC. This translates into CASSLGQASYEQYF.

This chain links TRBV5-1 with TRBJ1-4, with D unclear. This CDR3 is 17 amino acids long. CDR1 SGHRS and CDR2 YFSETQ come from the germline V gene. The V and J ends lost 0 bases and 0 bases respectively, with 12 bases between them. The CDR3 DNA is TGCGCCAGCAGCTTGGGAGTGGGTCCCTCAACTAATGAAAAACTGTTTTTT. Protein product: CASSLGVGPSTNEKLFF.

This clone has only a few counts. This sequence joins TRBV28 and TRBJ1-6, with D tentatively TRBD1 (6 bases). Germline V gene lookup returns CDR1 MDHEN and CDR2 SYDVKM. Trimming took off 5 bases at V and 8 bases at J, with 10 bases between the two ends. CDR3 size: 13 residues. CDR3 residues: CASSLRTDSPLHF. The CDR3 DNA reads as TGTGCCAGCAGTCTTCGGACAGATTCACCCCTCCACTTT.

The CDR3 DNA reads as TGTGCCAGCAGCCCTTATGACGGGTCAAAAGCTTTCTTT. Encoded protein: CASSPYDGSKAFF. J is TRBJ1-1 and V is TRBV5-5, with D hard to call. Germline V gene data show CDR1 as SGHKS and CDR2 as YYEKEE (reference sequence). The CDR3 contains 13 residues. Between the trimmed V and J ends, which lost 4 bases and 9 bases, there was a span of 16 bases.

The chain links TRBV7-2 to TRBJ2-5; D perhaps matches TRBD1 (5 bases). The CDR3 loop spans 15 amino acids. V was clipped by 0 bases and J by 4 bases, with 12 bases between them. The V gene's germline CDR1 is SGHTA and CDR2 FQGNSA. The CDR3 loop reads CASSLAIGAGETQYF. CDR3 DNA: TGTGCCAGCAGCTTAGCGATAGGGGCAGGAGAGACCCAGTACTTC.

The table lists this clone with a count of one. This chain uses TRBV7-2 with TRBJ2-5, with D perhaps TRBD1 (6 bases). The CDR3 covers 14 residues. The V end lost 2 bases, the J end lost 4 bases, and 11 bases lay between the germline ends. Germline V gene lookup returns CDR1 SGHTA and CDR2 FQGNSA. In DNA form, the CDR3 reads TGTGCCAGCAGCTTATTGGGGGCCGGAGAGACCCAGTACTTC. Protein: CASSLLGAGETQYF.

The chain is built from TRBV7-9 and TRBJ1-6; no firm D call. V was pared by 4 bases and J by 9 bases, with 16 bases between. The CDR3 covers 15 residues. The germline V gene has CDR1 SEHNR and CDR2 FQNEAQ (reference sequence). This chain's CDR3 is CASSSLPGSSSPLHF. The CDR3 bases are TGTGCCAGCAGCTCCCTCCCCGGATCTAGTTCACCCCTCCACTTT.

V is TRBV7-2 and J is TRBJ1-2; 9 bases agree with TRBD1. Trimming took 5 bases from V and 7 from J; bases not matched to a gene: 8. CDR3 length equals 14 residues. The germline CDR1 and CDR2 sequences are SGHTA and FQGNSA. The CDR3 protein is CASSRGTGLSGYTF. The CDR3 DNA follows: TGTGCCAGCAGCAGAGGGACAGGGCTAAGTGGCTACACCTTC.

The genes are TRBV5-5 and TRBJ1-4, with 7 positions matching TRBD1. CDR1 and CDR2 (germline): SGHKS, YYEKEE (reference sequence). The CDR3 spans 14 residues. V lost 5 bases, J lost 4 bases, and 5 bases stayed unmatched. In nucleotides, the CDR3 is TGTGCCAGCAGGTGGGGACAGATTAATGAAAAACTGTTTTTT. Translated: CASRWGQINEKLFF.

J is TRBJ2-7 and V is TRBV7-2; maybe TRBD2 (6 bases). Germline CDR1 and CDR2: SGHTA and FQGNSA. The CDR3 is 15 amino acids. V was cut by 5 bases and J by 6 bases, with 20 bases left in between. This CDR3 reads CASSPKVAGPGEQYF. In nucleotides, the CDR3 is TGTGCCAGCAGCCCCAAGGTTGCGGGGCCGGGCGAGCAGTACTTC. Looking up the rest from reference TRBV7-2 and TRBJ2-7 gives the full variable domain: GAGVSQSPSNKVTEKGKDVELRCDPISGHTALYWYRQSLGQGLEFLIYFQGNSAPDKSGLPSDRFSAERTGGSVSTLTIQRTQQEDSAVYLCASSPKVAGPGEQYFGPGTRLTVT.

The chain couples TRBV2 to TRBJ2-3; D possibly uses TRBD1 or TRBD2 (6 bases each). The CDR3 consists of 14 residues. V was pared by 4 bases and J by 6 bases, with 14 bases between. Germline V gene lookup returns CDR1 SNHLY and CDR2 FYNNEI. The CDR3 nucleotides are TGTGCCAGCAGTGTGGAGGGGGTGGGGGATACGCAGTATTTT. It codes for CASSVEGVGDTQYF.